Presented here are 32 T cell receptor beta chains from one specimen sequenced in a study of blood T cell repertoires in COVID-19 (dated by TCRdb to the early 2020s). Receptor libraries were prepared by the immunoSEQ multiplex PCR assay. Entries here come from immuneACCESS through TCRdb and include only in-frame sequences with V and J called. Some clones fail to appear in such tables; in the studies checked, an unresolved V gene covers under half of the shortfall, and the cause of the remainder is unknown. The sample includes roughly 64,000 clones, with 84% observed a single time. Of the sample, 5.6% falls within the top ten clones. The sequenced sample was peripheral blood. All receptors derive from a woman aged 60 to 75 with acute or convalescent COVID-19.

The chain is built from TRBV5-4 and TRBJ2-3, with D perhaps matching TRBD1 (6 bases). The CDR3 sequence is 15 residues long. In germline, CDR1 is SGHNT, CDR2 YYREEE (reference sequence). Trimming stripped 2 bases from V and 0 bases from J, with 10 bases between. The CDR3 here is CASSFWQGSTDTQYF. The CDR3, as DNA: TGTGCCAGCAGCTTTTGGCAGGGGAGCACAGATACGCAGTATTTT.

The chain combines TRBV19 with TRBJ1-1; 9 bases line up with TRBD1. The germline V gene encodes CDR1 LNHDA and CDR2 SQIVND (reference sequence). V gave up 5 bases and J gave up 0 bases; unmatched junction bases: 7. The CDR3 is 16 amino acids. The CDR3 reads CASSLRTGDMNTEAFF. The CDR3 region has the DNA TGTGCCAGTAGTCTCAGGACAGGGGACATGAACACTGAAGCTTTCTTT.

This chain joins TRBV5-8 and TRBJ1-2, with D unresolved. V was cut by 0 bases and J by 1 base, with 10 bases left in between. CDR3 length: 15 residues. The V gene's germline CDR1 is SGHTS and CDR2 YDEGEE. The CDR3 here is CASSLELSDNYGYTF. The DNA for the CDR3 is TGTGCCAGCAGCTTGGAATTGTCAGATAACTATGGCTACACCTTC.

The V call is TRBV11-1, the J call TRBJ2-2; 9 nucleotides align to TRBD1. The CDR3 is 15 amino acids. CDR1 and CDR2 (germline): SGHAT, FQDESV (reference sequence). Trimming took 6 bases from V and 0 from J; bases not matched to a gene: 2. The CDR3: CASRHRGPNTGELFF. The DNA for the CDR3 is TGTGCCAGCAGGCACAGGGGGCCGAACACCGGGGAGCTGTTTTTT.

This clone was detected only a few times. The chain employs TRBV7-9 and TRBJ1-2, with D possibly TRBD1 on 5 matching bases. V was shortened by 5 bases and J by 3 bases, with 13 bases between the two germline ends. The CDR3 is made up of 14 amino acids. Germline V CDR1 and CDR2: SEHNR, FQNEAQ (reference sequence). The CDR3 nucleotides read TGTGCCAGCAGCGAGACGACGACAGACTATGGCTACACCTTC. Its translation: CASSETTTDYGYTF.

The chain carries TRBV14 and TRBJ1-1, with 10 bases lining up with TRBD1. V shed 4 bases, J shed 6 bases, and the junction held 8 bases outside the gene matches. Germline loops: CDR1 SGHDN, CDR2 FVKESK. The CDR3 totals 15 residues. As DNA, the CDR3 is TGTGCCAGCAGCCGACTAACCGGGACAGGGGCTGAAGCTTTCTTT. Translated, it gives CASSRLTGTGAEAFF.

The chain combines TRBV6-5 with TRBJ1-5; TRBD1 matches at 8 bases. CDR1 MNHEY and CDR2 SVGAGI come from the germline V gene. The CDR3 extends over 15 amino acids. Unmatched junction bases numbered 8, after V lost 7 bases and J lost 3 bases. In DNA form, the CDR3 reads TGTGCCAGCAATAAACAGGGGGGGTCCAATCAGCCCCAGCATTTT. Its translation: CASNKQGGSNQPQHF.

The chain links TRBV25-1 to TRBJ1-2; D not certain. Trimming cost V 7 bases and J 4 bases, with 13 bases left between them. The CDR3 covers 13 residues. Germline CDR1 is MGHDK and CDR2 is SYGVNS. The DNA of the CDR3 is TGTGCCAGCATACAGCCCCCCGGCTATGGCTACACCTTC. Its translation is CASIQPPGYGYTF.

This chain connects TRBV4-1 to TRBJ2-1; D is ambiguous. Deletions cut 1 base from V and 0 bases from J, with 13 bases between. CDR1 MGHRA and CDR2 YSYEKL come from the germline V gene. The CDR3 is 17 amino acids. As DNA, the CDR3 is TGCGCCAGCAGCCAAGGTATGCTACGCTCCTCCTACAATGAGCAGTTCTTC. Amino acids: CASSQGMLRSSYNEQFF.

This chain links TRBV9 with TRBJ1-4, with 12 bases lining up with TRBD1. After removal of 0 bases from V and 8 bases from J, the junction contained 8 bases not matched to a gene. The CDR3 contains 17 residues. Germline CDR1 reads SGDLS; CDR2 reads YYNGEE. Here the CDR3 DNA reads TGTGCCAGCAGCGTAGCTGGGGGGGGACAGGGGGCCGAAAAACTGTTTTTT. It yields the protein CASSVAGGGQGAEKLFF.

This rearrangement joins TRBV14 to TRBJ2-7; D remains ambiguous. The germline gives CDR1 SGHDN, CDR2 FVKESK. The V end was cut by 0 bases, the J end by 2 bases, with 5 bases between. The CDR3 has 13 residues. The CDR3, as DNA: TGTGCCAGCAGCCAAGAAAACACCTACGAGCAGTACTTC. Translation: CASSQENTYEQYF. The variable domain in full, completed from reference TRBV14 and TRBJ2-7, reads EAGVTQFPSHSVIEKGQTVTLRCDPISGHDNLYWYRRVMGKEIKFLLHFVKESKQDESGMPNNRFLAERTGGTYSTLKVQPAELEDSGVYFCASSQENTYEQYFGPGTRLTVT.

V and J are TRBV18 and TRBJ1-2, with 7 bases identical to TRBD1. The CDR3 sequence is 18 residues long. V lost 6 bases, J lost 0 bases, and 16 bases stayed unmatched. Germline V CDR1 and CDR2: KGHSH, LQKENI. The CDR3 reads CASSPTPGQLEANYGYTF. DNA of the CDR3: TGTGCCAGCTCCCCGACACCGGGACAGCTTGAAGCTAACTATGGCTACACCTTC. The whole variable domain, filled in from reference TRBV18 and TRBJ1-2, reads NAGVMQNPRHLVRRRGQEARLRCSPMKGHSHVYWYRQLPEEGLKFMVYLQKENIIDESGMPKERFSAEFPKEGPSILRIQQVVRGDSAAYFCASSPTPGQLEANYGYTFGSGTRLTVV.

The CDR3 region has the DNA TGTGCCAGCAGTTACTACGGGACAGGGGACACTGAAGCTTTCTTT. It translates to CASSYYGTGDTEAFF. V is TRBV6-5 and J is TRBJ1-1, with 10 bases lining up with TRBD1. V trimming: 1 base; J trimming: 3 bases; junction bases outside the gene matches: 2. This CDR3 is built from 15 residues. CDR1 is MNHEY and CDR2 is SVGAGI in the germline V gene.

This sequence joins TRBV5-1 and TRBJ1-4; possibly TRBD1 for D (6 bases). The length of the CDR3 is 15 residues. The germline gives CDR1 SGHRS, CDR2 YFSETQ. Trimming removed 4 bases from V and 3 bases from J, with 13 bases in between. The CDR3 DNA follows: TGCGCCAGCAGCCTCAGACAGGACTCTAATGAAAAACTGTTTTTT. Translation: CASSLRQDSNEKLFF.

This chain connects TRBV27 to TRBJ1-5, with 7 bases aligning to TRBD1. V shed 4 bases, J shed 0 bases, and the junction held 3 bases outside the gene matches. Germline-derived CDR1 and CDR2 are MNHEY and SMNVEV (reference sequence). This CDR3 contains 15 residues. The CDR3 here is CASSSRQGSNQPQHF. DNA of the CDR3: TGTGCCAGCAGTTCCCGACAGGGTAGCAATCAGCCCCAGCATTTT.

The sample holds a few counts of this clone. The rearrangement uses TRBV5-1 and TRBJ1-2; the D gene is possibly TRBD1 (6 bases). Germline values: CDR1 SGHRS, CDR2 YFSETQ. V lost 4 bases and J 4 bases, leaving 14 bases between the germline ends. This CDR3 is built from 14 residues. The CDR3 bases are TGCGCCAGCAGCCCTCTAGGGGGTCCCTATGGCTACACCTTC. Amino acids: CASSPLGGPYGYTF.

This chain connects TRBV6-5 to TRBJ1-1; 7 nucleotides agree with TRBD1. This CDR3 region has 14 residues. The V gene's germline CDR1 is MNHEY and CDR2 SVGAGI. J was trimmed by 1 base and V by 5 bases; bases with no gene match: 4. The CDR3 spells CASSLRQGNTEAFF. The CDR3 nucleotides read TGTGCCAGCAGTCTAAGACAGGGGAACACTGAAGCTTTCTTT.

CDR3 in DNA: TGTGCCAGTAGTATAGCGGGGGTACCCACAGATACGCAGTATTTT. It yields the protein CASSIAGVPTDTQYF. The chain carries TRBV19 and TRBJ2-3; D is perhaps TRBD2 (6 bases). Germline V gives CDR1 LNHDA, CDR2 SQIVND (reference sequence). V shed 1 base and J shed 2 bases, with 10 bases lying between them. The CDR3 consists of 15 residues.

The chain recombines TRBV9 with TRBJ1-4, with TRBD1 matching over 11 bases. Trimming cost V 0 bases and J 8 bases; bases outside gene matches: 6. The length of the CDR3 is 16 residues. CDR1 SGDLS and CDR2 YYNGEE come from the germline V gene. CDR3 protein: CASSVAGGTGGEKLFF. CDR3 sequence (DNA): TGTGCCAGCAGCGTAGCTGGTGGGACAGGGGGGGAAAAACTGTTTTTT.

CDR3 in amino acids: CAISEGGGGGTQYF. The CDR3 nucleotides read TGTGCCATCAGCGAGGGAGGGGGCGGCGGTACGCAGTATTTT. The chain carries TRBV10-3 and TRBJ2-3; D is tentatively TRBD1 or TRBD2 (7 bases each). Germline CDR1 and CDR2: ENHRY and SYGVKD. The V end was cut by 6 bases, the J end by 8 bases, with 18 bases between. This CDR3 has 14 amino acids.

The chain carries TRBV3-1 (or the pseudogene TRBV3-2) and TRBJ1-4; D remains unclear. Germline V gives CDR1 LGHDT, CDR2 YNNKEL (reference sequence). This CDR3 has 15 residues. V was cut by 4 bases and J by 0 bases, with 9 bases left in between. As DNA, the CDR3 is TGTGCCAGCAGCCGATTAGATGCAACTAATGAAAAACTGTTTTTT. This codes for CASSRLDATNEKLFF.

The chain uses TRBV5-1 and TRBJ1-2; 8 positions agree with TRBD1. The CDR3 has 15 amino acids. Germline-derived CDR1 and CDR2 are SGHRS and YFSETQ. V trimming: 2 bases; J trimming: 4 bases; junction bases outside the gene matches: 7. The CDR3 sequence is CASSFDRGRIYGYTF. The CDR3 region has the DNA TGCGCCAGCAGCTTCGACAGGGGCCGGATCTATGGCTACACCTTC.

V and J are TRBV4-1 and TRBJ1-4; D call uncertain. CDR1 is MGHRA, CDR2 YSYEKL, per germline. V lost 0 bases, J lost 5 bases, and 13 bases lay in between. This CDR3 region has 16 residues. The CDR3 sequence: CASSQDDVVNNEKLFF. For the CDR3, the DNA is TGCGCCAGCAGCCAAGATGATGTAGTGAACAATGAAAAACTGTTTTTT.

The chain uses TRBV29-1 and TRBJ2-5; D is possibly TRBD1 (6 bases). Trimming shortened V by 4 bases and J by 6 bases, and 12 bases separated the two germline ends. Germline V CDR1 and CDR2: SQVTM, ANQGSEA. The CDR3 totals 12 residues. The CDR3 DNA follows: TGCAGCGTTGGGTACAGGGAGAAGACCCAGTACTTC. It translates to CSVGYREKTQYF.

The chain combines TRBV11-3 with TRBJ2-2; the D gene is possibly TRBD2 (8 bases). CDR3 length: 16 residues. CDR1 and CDR2 from the germline V gene are SGHNT and YENEEA. Trimming shortened V by 5 bases and J by 5 bases, and 18 bases separated the two germline ends. This CDR3 is CASSQGGGGPTGELFF. The CDR3 coding sequence is TGTGCCAGCAGCCAGGGGGGCGGGGGGCCGACCGGGGAGCTGTTTTTT.

This sequence joins TRBV4-2 and TRBJ2-3, with 14 bases lining up with TRBD2. The CDR3 extends over 18 amino acids. Germline V CDR1 and CDR2: LGHNA, YNFKEQ. J lost 5 bases, V lost 1 base, and 8 bases had no gene match. CDR3 protein: CASSQAKTSGGAEDTQYF. The CDR3 bases are TGTGCCAGCAGCCAAGCTAAGACTAGCGGGGGGGCGGAAGATACGCAGTATTTT.

A single count supports this clone. The chain recombines TRBV18 with TRBJ1-2; TRBD1 matches 7 bases. Germline lookup yields CDR1 KGHSH and CDR2 LQKENI. V shed 6 bases and J 5 bases; nucleotides not matched to a gene: 6. The CDR3 covers 13 residues. The CDR3 protein is CASSPTGEYGYTF. The CDR3 coding sequence is TGTGCCAGCTCCCCCACAGGGGAATATGGCTACACCTTC.

The chain is built from TRBV3-1 (or the pseudogene TRBV3-2) and TRBJ1-3; 8 bases agree with TRBD1. V dropped 5 bases and J dropped 4; count of bases not matched to a gene: 7. Germline V gene data show CDR1 as LGHDT and CDR2 as YNNKEL (reference sequence). The CDR3 covers 15 residues. CDR3 coding DNA: TGTGCCAGCAGCACCACAGGGGGGAAAGGAAACACCATATATTTT. Protein product: CASSTTGGKGNTIYF.

The CDR3 protein is CASSPAGSYNEQFF. CDR3 in DNA: TGTGCCAGTAGCCCAGCGGGGAGTTACAATGAGCAGTTCTTC. V and J are TRBV19 and TRBJ2-1, with 7 bases that match TRBD2. Trimming removed 6 bases from V and 4 bases from J; junction bases left unmatched: 6. Germline V gene lookup returns CDR1 LNHDA and CDR2 SQIVND (reference sequence). The CDR3 contains 14 residues.

This chain joins TRBV24-1 and TRBJ2-3, with 8 bases that match TRBD1. The CDR3 sequence is 15 residues long. Trimming removed 4 bases from V and 3 bases from J; junction bases left unmatched: 5. Germline CDR1 and CDR2: KGHDR and SFDVKD. The CDR3 DNA follows: TGTGCCACCAGTGACCTTACAGGGGGGACAGATACGCAGTATTTT. Translated, it gives CATSDLTGGTDTQYF.

The chain combines TRBV3-1 (or the pseudogene TRBV3-2) with TRBJ2-3, with 10 bases identical to TRBD2. The germline V gene has CDR1 LGHDT and CDR2 YNNKEL (reference sequence). The CDR3 sequence is 14 residues long. Germline trimming cut 4 bases from V and 6 bases from J; bases unmatched to any gene: 4. The CDR3 sequence is CASSRLAGDDTQYF. CDR3 bases: TGTGCCAGCAGCCGGCTAGCGGGGGATGATACGCAGTATTTT.

The chain is built from TRBV19 and TRBJ1-1; the D gene is possibly TRBD1 (5 bases). V was trimmed by 1 base and J by 3 bases, leaving 12 bases between them. CDR1 and CDR2 from the germline V gene are LNHDA and SQIVND (reference sequence). This CDR3 has 15 amino acids. The chain's CDR3 is CASSIVWGGDTEAFF. As DNA, the CDR3 is TGTGCCAGTAGTATAGTATGGGGGGGAGACACTGAAGCTTTCTTT.